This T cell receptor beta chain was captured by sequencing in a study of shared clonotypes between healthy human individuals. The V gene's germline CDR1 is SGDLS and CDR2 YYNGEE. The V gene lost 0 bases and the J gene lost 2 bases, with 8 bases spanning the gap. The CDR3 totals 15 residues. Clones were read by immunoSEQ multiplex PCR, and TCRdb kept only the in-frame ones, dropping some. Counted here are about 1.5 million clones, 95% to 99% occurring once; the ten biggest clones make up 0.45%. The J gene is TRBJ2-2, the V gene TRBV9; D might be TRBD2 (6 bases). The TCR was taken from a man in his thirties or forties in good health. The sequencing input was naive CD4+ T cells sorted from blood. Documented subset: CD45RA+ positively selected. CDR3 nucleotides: TGTGCCAGCAGCGTAGGCGGGGTTAACACCGGGGAGCTGTTTTTT. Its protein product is CASSVGGVNTGELFF.